This T cell receptor beta chain was documented in a study of T cells after posttransplantation cyclophosphamide. Generated by immunoSEQ multiplex PCR, the TCRdb table keeps only in-frame clones and is missing some. Of about 10,000 clones listed, 85% to 90% are singletons. To note about this clone: Its antigen is not known.

General observations from the study: Donor CD8+ memory clones often dominated recipient blood repertoires at later times. TRB clonality was highly associated with recipient CMV seropositivity and reactivation.

Sampled 1 year posttransplant, controls received myeloablative marrow transplants, methotrexate and a calcineurin inhibitor. Germline V gene lookup returns CDR1 SEHNR and CDR2 FQNEAQ (reference sequence). The CDR3 sequence is 15 residues long. Trimming shortened V by 4 bases and J by 4 bases, and 15 bases separated the two germline ends. The specimen comprised PBMCs, sampled after an allogeneic stem cell transplant with a calcineurin inhibitor and methotrexate. This sequence joins TRBV7-9 and TRBJ2-3; a possible D gene is TRBD2 (6 bases). This sequence originates from a young adult male patient who received an allogeneic stem cell transplant from an unrelated donor, was CMV-positive, and had no GVHD. A subset of T cells may come from the graft donor. The CDR3 DNA reads as TGTGCCAGCAGCTCTAGCGACCCCGCGGCAGATACGCAGTATTTT. It encodes CASSSSDPAADTQYF.